The source of this TCR beta chain is a study of Graves' ophthalmopathy and Graves' hyperthyroidism. Study information: Before any treatment was given, at initial diagnosis, peripheral blood was collected.

Other autoimmune diseases, uncontrolled infections, pregnancy or lactation excluded patients from enrollment. The PBMCs used were ones drawn from 10 ml of fresh peripheral blood. Beta-chain TCR CDR3 regions were amplified from RNA transcripts. HTBI primers were employed in first-round RT-PCR, then a second-round multiplex PCR followed. TCRdb reanalysed the multiplex PCR reads using MiXCR and keeps one entry per CDR3 protein. Of about 700,000 distinct CDR3 sequences in the sample, about 40% were seen once. A word on this clonotype: Its antigen is still unknown.

Findings and limits, study-wide: Detection in blood was also observed for most expanded thyroid clonotypes above 0.001 frequency.

The CDR3 spans 15 residues. CDR1 and CDR2 (germline): SQVTM, ANQGSEA. After removal of 5 bases from V and 7 bases from J, the junction contained 11 bases not matched to a gene. What was sequenced was peripheral blood. The receptor comes from an adult man with Graves' ophthalmopathy. The chain combines TRBV29-1 with TRBJ2-3; 11 bases line up with TRBD2. CDR3 region: CSVPGLADLGYTQYF. In DNA form, the CDR3 reads TGCAGCGTTCCGGGACTAGCGGACCTTGGGTATACGCAGTATTTT.